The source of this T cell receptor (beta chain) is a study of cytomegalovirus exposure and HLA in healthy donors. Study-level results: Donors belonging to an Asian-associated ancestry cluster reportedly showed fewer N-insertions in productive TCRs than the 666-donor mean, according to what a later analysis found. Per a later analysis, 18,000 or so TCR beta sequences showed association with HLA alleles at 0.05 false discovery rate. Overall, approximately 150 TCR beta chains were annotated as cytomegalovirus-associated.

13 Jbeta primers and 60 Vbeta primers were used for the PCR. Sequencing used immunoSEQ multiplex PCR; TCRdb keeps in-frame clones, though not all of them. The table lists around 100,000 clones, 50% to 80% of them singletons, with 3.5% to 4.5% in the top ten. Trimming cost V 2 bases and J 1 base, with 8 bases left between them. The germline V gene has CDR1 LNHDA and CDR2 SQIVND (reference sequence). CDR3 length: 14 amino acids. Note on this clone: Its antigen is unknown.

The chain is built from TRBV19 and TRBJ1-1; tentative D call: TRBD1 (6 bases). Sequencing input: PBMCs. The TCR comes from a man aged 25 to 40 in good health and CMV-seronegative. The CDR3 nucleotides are TGTGCCAGTAGTATAAAACAGGGGAACACTGAAGCTTTCTTT. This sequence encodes CASSIKQGNTEAFF.